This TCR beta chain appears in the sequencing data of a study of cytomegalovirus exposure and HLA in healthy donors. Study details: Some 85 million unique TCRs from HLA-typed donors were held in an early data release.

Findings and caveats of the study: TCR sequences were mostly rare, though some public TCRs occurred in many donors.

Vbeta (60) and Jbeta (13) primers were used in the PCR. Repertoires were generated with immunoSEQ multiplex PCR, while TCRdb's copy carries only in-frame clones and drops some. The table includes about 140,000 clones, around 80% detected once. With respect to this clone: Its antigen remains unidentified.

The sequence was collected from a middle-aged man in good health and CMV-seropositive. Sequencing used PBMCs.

CDR3 protein: CSVPISGTSSYNEQFF. In DNA form, the CDR3 reads TGCAGCGTACCGATTAGCGGGACGTCCTCCTACAATGAGCAGTTCTTC. The chain couples TRBV29-1 to TRBJ2-1; 8 bases line up with TRBD2. V dropped 6 bases and J dropped 0; count of bases not matched to a gene: 10. Germline CDR1 SQVTM, CDR2 ANQGSEA. The CDR3 consists of 16 residues.